This T cell receptor (beta chain) is drawn from a study of T cell responses to AZD1222 COVID-19 vaccine. Findings and limits, study-wide: Epitopes outside B.1.351 and B.1.1.7 mutated regions reportedly drew nearly half of spike TCRs.

This clone was picked up a small number of times. No antigen is known for it. Trimming took 2 bases from V and 1 from J, leaving 12 bases between them. This CDR3 region has 17 residues. In germline, CDR1 is SGHVS, CDR2 FQNEAQ. The data were produced by immunoSEQ multiplex PCR, yet TCRdb's version contains in-frame clones alone and is incomplete. The profile shows about 110,000 clones, 80% to 95% of them singletons. V gene TRBV7-8 combines with J gene TRBJ2-6, with D uncertain. Here the sequenced sample was peripheral blood, taken on day 0 of AZD1222 vaccination. This receptor was identified in an adult in good health. CDR3 region: CASSLRQSLSGANVLTF. As DNA, the CDR3 is TGTGCCAGCAGCTTACGGCAGAGCCTTTCTGGGGCCAACGTCCTGACTTTC.